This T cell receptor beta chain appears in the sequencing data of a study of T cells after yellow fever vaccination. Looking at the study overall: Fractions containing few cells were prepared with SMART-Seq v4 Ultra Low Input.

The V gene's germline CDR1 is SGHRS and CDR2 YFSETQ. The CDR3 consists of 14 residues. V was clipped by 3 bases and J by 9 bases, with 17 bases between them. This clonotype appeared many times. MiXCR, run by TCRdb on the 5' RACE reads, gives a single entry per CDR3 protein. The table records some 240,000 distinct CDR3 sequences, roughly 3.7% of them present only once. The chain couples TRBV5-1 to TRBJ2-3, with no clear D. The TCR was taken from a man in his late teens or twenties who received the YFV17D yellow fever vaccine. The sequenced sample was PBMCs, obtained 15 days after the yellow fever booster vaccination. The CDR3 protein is CASSSQGPAGTQYF. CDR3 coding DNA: TGCGCCAGCAGCTCCCAAGGTCCGGCAGGAACGCAGTATTTT.